The 30 T cell receptor beta chains below were found in one sample sequenced in a study of somatic mutations in cytotoxic T cells in rheumatoid arthritis (dated by TCRdb to about 2017). The library relied on the immunoSEQ multiplex PCR assay. TCRdb retrieved this table from immuneACCESS and kept in-frame rearrangements only. Not all clones are present; in checked studies, unresolved V genes account for under half, and no reason is known for the remainder. In this sample the table shows just under 7,500 clones, roughly nine tenths of which occur a single time. About a sixth of the sample goes to the ten largest clones. The sample was CD8+ T cells sorted from blood. Source of these receptors: a man in his forties or fifties with rheumatoid arthritis.

CDR3 bases: TGTGCCAGCGGAAGACTAGCGGGGAACTCAGATACGCAGTATTTT. Translating gives CASGRLAGNSDTQYF. The rearrangement joins TRBV6-1 to TRBJ2-3, with 11 bases lining up with TRBD2. The CDR3 has 15 amino acids. Trimming took 8 bases from V and 4 from J; bases not matched to a gene: 8. CDR1 MNHNS and CDR2 SASEGT come from the germline V gene.

The rearrangement uses TRBV7-6 and TRBJ2-5; D not certain. This CDR3 spans 15 amino acids. V gave up 1 base and J gave up 5 bases, with 14 bases separating them. Germline CDR1 and CDR2: SGHVS and FNYEAQ. The CDR3 DNA reads TGTGCCAGCAGCTTAGAAGACACCTTTGGGGAGACCCAGTACTTC. It codes for CASSLEDTFGETQYF.

The rearrangement uses TRBV30 and TRBJ1-2, with 8 bases identical to TRBD1. CDR1 GTSNPN and CDR2 SVGIG come from the germline V gene (reference sequence). The CDR3 is 15 residues long. The CDR3 here is CAGPHGQGTNYGYTF. The CDR3, as DNA: TGTGCGGGCCCCCACGGACAGGGAACTAACTATGGCTACACCTTC.

The chain employs TRBV9 and TRBJ2-3; TRBD2 might be the D (7 bases). CDR1 is SGDLS, CDR2 YYNGEE, per germline. V lost 4 bases and J 2 bases, leaving 17 bases between the germline ends. This CDR3 is 16 amino acids long. CDR3 sequence reads: CASSSHGGAPTDTQYF. The CDR3 DNA follows: TGTGCCAGCAGCTCACATGGGGGGGCCCCCACAGATACGCAGTATTTT. Together with reference TRBV9 and TRBJ2-3, the CDR3 gives the full variable domain: DSGVTQTPKHLITATGQRVTLRCSPRSGDLSVYWYQQSLDQGLQFLIQYYNGEERAKGNILERFSAQQFPDLHSELNLSSLELGDSALYFCASSSHGGAPTDTQYFGPGTRLTVL.

This sequence joins TRBV7-6 and TRBJ2-3, with 8 bases lining up with TRBD1. Unmatched junction bases numbered 14, after V lost 1 base and J lost 2 bases. CDR3 size: 19 residues. Germline CDR1 SGHVS, CDR2 FNYEAQ. The CDR3 DNA follows: TGTGCCAGCAGCTTAGGCCCGGGACAGGATAGGTCCCCCACAGATACGCAGTATTTT. Its translation is CASSLGPGQDRSPTDTQYF.

The J gene is TRBJ2-3, the V gene TRBV29-1, with 8 bases matching TRBD1. CDR3 length equals 12 residues. With 7 bases clipped from V and 4 bases from J, the junction kept 4 bases outside the gene matches. Germline V CDR1 and CDR2: SQVTM, ANQGSEA. The CDR3 reads CSADRGADTQYF. CDR3 nucleotide sequence: TGCAGCGCAGACAGGGGTGCAGATACGCAGTATTTT.

The chain carries TRBV5-1 and TRBJ2-7; the match to TRBD2 covers 8 bases. The CDR3 spans 15 residues. Germline CDR1 and CDR2: SGHRS and YFSETQ. The V segment lost 0 bases and the J segment 5 bases; nucleotides outside the gene matches: 7. The CDR3 protein is CASSLEWTSRNEQYF. The CDR3 region has the DNA TGCGCCAGCAGCTTGGAATGGACTAGCAGAAACGAGCAGTACTTC.

The J gene is TRBJ2-7, the V gene TRBV15, with 7 nucleotides matching TRBD1. The ends lost 0 bases at V and 6 bases at J; junction bases unmatched: 11. The germline V gene encodes CDR1 LNHNV and CDR2 YYDKDF (reference sequence). The CDR3 loop spans 16 amino acids. The CDR3 DNA reads TGTGCCACCAGCAGAGAAGAGACAGGGAGCTTAGGCGAGCAGTACTTC. Amino acids: CATSREETGSLGEQYF.

The V and J genes are TRBV27 and TRBJ1-5; D is unclear. Germline lookup yields CDR1 MNHEY and CDR2 SMNVEV (reference sequence). Trimming took off 3 bases at V and 0 bases at J, with 9 bases between the two ends. The CDR3 is 15 amino acids. For the CDR3, the DNA is TGTGCCAGCAGTTTTATCGGGGATAGCAATCAGCCCCAGCATTTT. This codes for CASSFIGDSNQPQHF.

This clone occurred once. The chain has TRBV6-5 and TRBJ2-5; TRBD2 might be the D (5 bases). This CDR3 region has 14 residues. Germline values: CDR1 MNHEY, CDR2 SVGAGI. V was trimmed by 2 bases and J by 3 bases, leaving 10 bases between them. Here the CDR3 reads CASSYRGLKETQYF. CDR3 in DNA: TGTGCCAGCAGTTACCGCGGGTTGAAAGAGACCCAGTACTTC.

This clone appeared a single time. The rearrangement links TRBV7-9 to TRBJ2-1; TRBD2 matches at 9 bases. CDR1 is SEHNR, CDR2 FQNEAQ, per germline (reference sequence). The CDR3 extends over 16 amino acids. V lost 6 bases and J lost 8; bases outside the gene matches: 14. DNA for the CDR3: TGTGCCAGCAGAGAGAGAGCGGGGGGCGTGGGGCATGAGCAGTTCTTC. It encodes CASRERAGGVGHEQFF.

The DNA of the CDR3 is TGTGCCAGCAGTCCCGGGACAGGGGGCTCAACTGAAGCTTTCTTT. It codes for CASSPGTGGSTEAFF. The rearrangement links TRBV27 to TRBJ1-1; 12 bases agree with TRBD1. The CDR3 covers 15 residues. V gave up 5 bases and J gave up 5 bases; unmatched junction bases: 6. Germline CDR1 and CDR2: MNHEY and SMNVEV (reference sequence).

Here the CDR3 DNA reads TGTGCCAGTAGTTGGGGGATCAGGGGCACCTACGAGCAGTACTTC. Its protein is CASSWGIRGTYEQYF. The rearrangement links TRBV19 to TRBJ2-7, with D maybe TRBD1 (6 bases). Germline V gene sequence: CDR1 LNHDA, CDR2 SQIVND (reference sequence). This CDR3 region has 15 residues. Trimming stripped 5 bases from V and 2 bases from J, with 16 bases between. Based on the CDR3 plus reference TRBV19 and TRBJ2-7, the full variable domain is DGGITQSPKYLFRKEGQNVTLSCEQNLNHDAMYWYRQDPGQGLRLIYYSQIVNDFQKGDIAEGYSVSREKKESFPLTVTSAQKNPTAFYLCASSWGIRGTYEQYFGPGTRLTVT.

This clone showed up just a few times. Other DNA variants within this sample encode the same CDR3. V is TRBV6-5 and J is TRBJ1-6, with 8 bases identical to TRBD1. In germline, CDR1 is MNHEY, CDR2 SVGAGI. After removal of 9 bases from V and 10 bases from J, the junction contained 8 bases not matched to a gene. This CDR3 contains 13 residues. The CDR3 DNA is TGTGCCAGTGCCAACAGGGGGTACTCACCCCTCCACTTT. This translates into CASANRGYSPLHF.

The V and J genes are TRBV6-5 and TRBJ1-1; D not resolved. The CDR3 is 11 amino acids. Trimming shortened V by 9 bases and J by 4 bases, and 9 bases separated the two germline ends. Germline lookup yields CDR1 MNHEY and CDR2 SVGAGI. The CDR3 reads CASLSGTEAFF. CDR3 sequence (DNA): TGTGCCAGTTTGAGTGGCACTGAAGCTTTCTTT.

The chain has TRBV19 and TRBJ2-7; D uncertain. Trimming removed 3 bases from V and 0 bases from J, with 12 bases in between. The CDR3 has 15 amino acids. Per germline, CDR1 LNHDA and CDR2 SQIVND (reference sequence). The CDR3 loop is CASSIWRGSSYEQYV. As DNA, the CDR3 is TGTGCCAGTAGTATTTGGCGAGGAAGCTCCTACGAGCAGTACGTC.

The chain couples TRBV6-5 to TRBJ2-2; perhaps TRBD2 as D (5 bases). From germline, CDR1 is MNHEY and CDR2 SVGAGI. Trimming shortened V by 3 bases and J by 4 bases, and 9 bases separated the two germline ends. CDR3 length: 14 residues. CDR3 DNA sequence: TGTGCCAGCAGTTATAGCGTTGGCACCGGGGAGCTGTTTTTT. Amino acids: CASSYSVGTGELFF.

The J gene is TRBJ2-3, the V gene TRBV7-9, with unresolved D. V was shortened by 5 bases and J by 5 bases, with 8 bases between the two germline ends. Germline CDR1 is SEHNR and CDR2 is FQNEAQ (reference sequence). This CDR3 comprises 12 residues. The CDR3 region has the DNA TGTGCCAGCAGCAGGAGTGGAGATACGCAGTATTTT. Translated, it gives CASSRSGDTQYF. Complete variable domain (other parts from reference TRBV7-9 and TRBJ2-3): DTGVSQNPRHKITKRGQNVTFRCDPISEHNRLYWYRQTLGQGPEFLTYFQNEAQLEKSRLLSDRFSAERPKGSFSTLEIQRTEQGDSAMYLCASSRSGDTQYFGPGTRLTVL.

The rearrangement joins TRBV27 to TRBJ1-6, with D unresolved. This CDR3 spans 15 amino acids. Per germline, CDR1 MNHEY and CDR2 SMNVEV (reference sequence). V was clipped by 7 bases and J by 6 bases, with 16 bases between them. The CDR3 coding sequence is TGTGCCAGCACCGATTTAGGAGTCATTAATTCACCCCTCCACTTT. Residues: CASTDLGVINSPLHF.

The rearrangement uses TRBV5-4 and TRBJ1-2; D remains ambiguous. Germline assignment: CDR1 SGHNT and CDR2 YYREEE (reference sequence). V was cut by 1 base and J by 4 bases, with 8 bases left in between. CDR3 length equals 13 residues. In DNA form, the CDR3 reads TGTGCCAGCAGCTTGACAAGACTCTATGGCTACACCTTC. Protein sequence: CASSLTRLYGYTF. The full variable domain, rest sourced from reference TRBV5-4 and TRBJ1-2, is ETGVTQSPTHLIKTRGQQVTLRCSSQSGHNTVSWYQQALGQGPQFIFQYYREEENGRGNFPPRFSGLQFPNYSSELNVNALELDDSALYLCASSLTRLYGYTFGSGTRLTVV.

In DNA form, the CDR3 reads TGTGCCAGCAGTTTTGGGACTAGCTTGGAGACCCAGTACTTC. It yields the protein CASSFGTSLETQYF. This sequence joins TRBV27 and TRBJ2-5, with 9 bases aligning to TRBD2. The CDR3 sequence is 14 residues long. V lost 3 bases and J lost 5; bases outside the gene matches: 4. Germline assignment: CDR1 MNHEY and CDR2 SMNVEV (reference sequence).

This sequence joins TRBV5-6 and TRBJ2-3; no definite D call. V lost 2 bases and J 0 bases, leaving 10 bases between the germline ends. The CDR3 consists of 15 residues. Germline V gives CDR1 SGHDT, CDR2 YYEEEE. In DNA form, the CDR3 reads TGTGCCAGCAGCTTTAGCCAAGTAAGCACAGATACGCAGTATTTT. Its translation is CASSFSQVSTDTQYF.

The chain recombines TRBV20-1 with TRBJ2-1; D is possibly TRBD2 (5 bases). Germline-derived CDR1 and CDR2 are DFQATT and SNEGSKA (reference sequence). V was cut by 3 bases and J by 7 bases, with 7 bases left in between. This CDR3 is built from 11 residues. As DNA, the CDR3 is TGCAGTGCTAGCGGCGGGAATGAGCAGTTCTTC. Translating gives CSASGGNEQFF.

This sequence joins TRBV7-8 and TRBJ2-3; 14 bases match TRBD2. The germline V gene has CDR1 SGHVS and CDR2 FQNEAQ. Losses at the gene ends were 5 bases for V and 1 base for J; bases not matched to a gene: 8. The CDR3 has 18 residues. CDR3 DNA: TGTGCCAGCAGCACACGGACTAGCGGGGGGAGTGGCACAGATACGCAGTATTTT. Translating it yields CASSTRTSGGSGTDTQYF. Complete variable domain (other parts from reference TRBV7-8 and TRBJ2-3): GAGVSQSPRYKVAKRGQDVALRCDPISGHVSLFWYQQALGQGPEFLTYFQNEAQLDKSGLPSDRFFAERPEGSVSTLKIQRTQQEDSAVYLCASSTRTSGGSGTDTQYFGPGTRLTVL.

The chain is built from TRBV5-8 and TRBJ2-7; 9 bases fit TRBD1. Germline trimming cut 4 bases from V and 0 bases from J; bases unmatched to any gene: 5. This CDR3 has 15 amino acids. CDR1 is SGHTS and CDR2 is YDEGEE in the germline V gene. Written as DNA, the CDR3 is TGTGCCAGCAGCGCGGGGACAGGGAGCTCCTACGAGCAGTACTTC. This codes for CASSAGTGSSYEQYF.

V usage is TRBV7-9 and J usage is TRBJ1-1; 7 bases match TRBD1. Germline-derived CDR1 and CDR2 are SEHNR and FQNEAQ (reference sequence). Trimming at V came to 1 base and at J to 3 bases, leaving 5 bases not matched to a gene. CDR3 length: 15 residues. CDR3 sequence (DNA): TGTGCCAGCAGCTTAGAGGGTACAGGGGACACTGAAGCTTTCTTT. Residues: CASSLEGTGDTEAFF.

Details on this clone: An end of the junction does not agree with germline; a read error may underlie this. The identical CDR3 is also encoded by other nucleotide sequences in the sample. The chain recombines TRBV2 with TRBJ1-6; D is undetermined. Germline CDR1 SNHLY, CDR2 FYNNEI. The length of the CDR3 is 17 residues. The chain's CDR3 is CASSDMAASSYNSPLHF. CDR3 in DNA: TGTGCCAGCAGTGACATGGCAGCGAGCTCCTATAATTCCCCCCTCCACTTT.

The gene calls are TRBV12-5 and TRBJ2-5; 7 bases are shared with TRBD2. This CDR3 comprises 16 residues. In germline, CDR1 is LGHNT, CDR2 FRNRAP. V trimming: 4 bases; J trimming: 5 bases; junction bases outside the gene matches: 13. The DNA of the CDR3 is TGTGCTAGTGGTTGGACTTTTGCTGGGGGAGGGGAGACCCAGTACTTC. This encodes CASGWTFAGGGETQYF.

The V gene is TRBV4-1, the J gene TRBJ1-4, with 9 positions matching TRBD1. With V trimmed by 3 bases and J by 7 bases, 9 bases remained unmatched. The CDR3 extends over 16 amino acids. Germline V CDR1 and CDR2: MGHRA, YSYEKL. In nucleotides, the CDR3 is TGCGCCAGCAGCCAGGGACAGGGAGTACAGGGTGAAAAACTGTTTTTT. This gives the protein CASSQGQGVQGEKLFF.

The rearrangement joins TRBV4-1 to TRBJ1-2; TRBD1 matches 7 bases. V lost 1 base and J lost 6; bases outside the gene matches: 8. The V gene's germline CDR1 is MGHRA and CDR2 YSYEKL. This CDR3 spans 15 amino acids. CDR3 residues: CASSQGAGGTNGYTF. CDR3 sequence (DNA): TGCGCCAGCAGCCAAGGGGCAGGGGGTACGAATGGCTACACCTTC.